This passage covers 18 T cell receptor beta chains from one sample sequenced in a study of T cells after yellow fever vaccination. One entry per CDR3 protein, called by TCRdb with MiXCR from the 5' RACE reads. The sample holds approximately 510,000 distinct CDR3 sequences, 20% to 25% seen once. The sequences come from PBMCs, collected roughly 23 days after the first yellow fever vaccination. The receptors derive from a man younger than 30 who received the YFV17D yellow fever vaccine.

This clonotype was seen a handful of times. The chain links TRBV6-1 to TRBJ2-7, with 12 bases fitting TRBD1. Germline CDR1 reads MNHNS; CDR2 reads SASEGT. The trim removed 3 bases at V and 3 bases at J, leaving 3 bases unmatched. CDR3 length: 15 residues. CDR3 residues: CASSEGQGAVYEQYV. DNA for the CDR3: TGTGCCAGCAGTGAGGGACAGGGGGCGGTCTACGAGCAGTACGTC.

This chain's CDR3 is CASRQAGVETQYF. Written as DNA, the CDR3 is TGTGCCAGCAGACAAGCGGGGGTAGAGACCCAGTACTTC. V gene TRBV7-2 combines with J gene TRBJ2-5; 8 nucleotides align to TRBD2. The trim removed 6 bases at V and 4 bases at J, leaving 4 bases unmatched. Germline V gene sequence: CDR1 SGHTA, CDR2 FQGNSA. The CDR3 has 13 residues.

This chain uses TRBV7-9 with TRBJ2-7, with no clear D. The length of the CDR3 is 14 residues. Germline V gene data show CDR1 as SEHNR and CDR2 as FQNEAQ (reference sequence). V was shortened by 5 bases and J by 0 bases, with 11 bases between the two germline ends. The CDR3 bases are TGTGCCAGCAGCGCACAGAGAAGCTCCTACGAGCAGTACTTC. Its translation is CASSAQRSSYEQYF.

The V call is TRBV4-1, the J call TRBJ2-7, with TRBD1 matching over 11 bases. The germline V gene has CDR1 MGHRA and CDR2 YSYEKL. The CDR3 is made up of 17 amino acids. Trimming removed 0 bases from V and 4 bases from J; junction bases left unmatched: 8. CDR3: CASSQEEVGDRGYEQYF. The DNA for the CDR3 is TGCGCCAGCAGCCAAGAGGAGGTAGGGGACAGGGGGTACGAGCAGTACTTC.

This clonotype occurred a few times. The chain is built from TRBV9 and TRBJ2-2; no firm D call. The germline gives CDR1 SGDLS, CDR2 YYNGEE. Trimming took 4 bases from V and 5 from J, leaving 9 bases between them. This CDR3 spans 13 amino acids. CDR3 sequence reads: CASSPPLTGELFF. CDR3 bases: TGTGCCAGCAGCCCGCCCCTAACCGGGGAGCTGTTTTTT.

The chain has TRBV5-5 and TRBJ1-5; 8 bases are shared with TRBD1. Germline V gene lookup returns CDR1 SGHKS and CDR2 YYEKEE (reference sequence). The CDR3 loop spans 17 amino acids. V was pared by 0 bases and J by 3 bases, with 8 bases of the junction left unmatched. The CDR3 reads CASSLGPSDRVNQPQHF. The CDR3 bases are TGTGCCAGCAGCTTGGGGCCCTCGGACAGGGTCAATCAGCCCCAGCATTTT.

The V and J genes are TRBV2 and TRBJ2-7; D gene uncertain. Between the trimmed V and J ends, which lost 10 bases and 5 bases, there was a span of 15 bases. Germline values: CDR1 SNHLY, CDR2 FYNNEI. The CDR3 sequence is 12 residues long. The CDR3 region has the DNA TGTGCCACCTCGAGATTCTCGAACGAGCAGTACGTC. It is translated as CATSRFSNEQYV.

The CDR3 here is CATSDQDGYTDTQYF. The CDR3 DNA sequence: TGTGCCACCAGTGACCAGGACGGATACACAGATACGCAGTATTTT. This chain uses TRBV24-1 with TRBJ2-3; no clear D. This CDR3 spans 15 amino acids. V lost 4 bases and J lost 2, with 12 bases in between. Germline lookup yields CDR1 KGHDR and CDR2 SFDVKD.

This clonotype was seen a few times. The chain is built from TRBV20-1 and TRBJ1-6; D possibly corresponds to TRBD1 (5 bases). This CDR3 has 17 residues. Deletions cut 0 bases from V and 1 base from J, with 13 bases between. Germline V gene sequence: CDR1 DFQATT, CDR2 SNEGSKA (reference sequence). In DNA form, the CDR3 reads TGCAGTGCTAGAGATCAGGGAATGGGATCCTATAATTCACCCCTCCACTTT. It yields the protein CSARDQGMGSYNSPLHF.

V and J are TRBV2 and TRBJ2-7; D is unresolved. This CDR3 contains 13 residues. Per the germline V gene, CDR1 is SNHLY and CDR2 is FYNNEI. The V end lost 6 bases, the J end lost 6 bases, and 15 bases lay between the germline ends. As DNA, the CDR3 is TGTGCCAGCAGCGCTGCGGAGACCGGCGAGCAGTACTTC. This sequence encodes CASSAAETGEQYF. The full variable domain, with the rest looked up from reference TRBV2 and TRBJ2-7, is EPEVTQTPSHQVTQMGQEVILRCVPISNHLYFYWYRQILGQKVEFLVSFYNNEISEKSEIFDDQFSVERPDGSNFTLKIRSTKLEDSAMYFCASSAAETGEQYFGPGTRLTVT.

This clonotype was seen at least ten times. Sequence at one end of the junction differs from germline and may be a read error. This chain joins TRBV5-1 and TRBJ2-5, with a possible D match to TRBD2 (7 bases). The germline gives CDR1 SGHRS, CDR2 YFSETQ. This CDR3 region has 13 residues. The chain's CDR3 is CASSLGGGETQYF. The CDR3 DNA reads as TGTGCCAGCAGTTTAGGGGGGGGAGAGACCCAGTACTTC.

CDR3 protein: CSTTPGGYEQYF. CDR3 DNA: TGCAGTACTACCCCAGGGGGGTACGAGCAGTACTTC. The chain links TRBV20-1 to TRBJ2-7; D is perhaps TRBD1 (7 bases). This CDR3 is built from 12 residues. Germline loops: CDR1 DFQATT, CDR2 SNEGSKA (reference sequence). The V end lost 8 bases, the J end lost 4 bases, and 15 bases lay between the germline ends.

This clonotype was seen only a few times. J is TRBJ2-5 and V is TRBV29-1; D gene uncertain. CDR3 length: 12 residues. Germline loops: CDR1 SQVTM, CDR2 ANQGSEA. The V gene lost 5 bases and the J gene lost 1 base, with 8 bases spanning the gap. As DNA, the CDR3 is TGCAGCGTTCCCCGGGCCCAAGAGACCCAGTACTTC. It specifies CSVPRAQETQYF.

This chain joins TRBV12-3 or TRBV12-4 and TRBJ1-6; 7 positions agree with TRBD1. J gave up 8 bases and V 6 bases, and 7 bases lay outside the gene matches. This CDR3 has 14 amino acids. This CDR3 is CASRPTGWDSPLHF. The CDR3 DNA is TGTGCCAGCAGGCCGACAGGGTGGGATTCACCCCTCCACTTT.

The V gene is TRBV18, the J gene TRBJ2-5; D is ambiguous. The CDR3 runs 13 residues. Germline CDR1 reads KGHSH; CDR2 reads LQKENI. Trimming removed 2 bases at V and 4 bases at J, with 8 bases between. The CDR3 protein is CASSPGNTETQYF. The CDR3 nucleotides read TGTGCCAGCTCACCAGGGAATACAGAGACCCAGTACTTC.

The chain couples TRBV6-1 to TRBJ1-3; D may be TRBD1 (6 bases). This CDR3 is 15 amino acids long. V was shortened by 7 bases and J by 0 bases, with 13 bases between the two germline ends. Per germline, CDR1 MNHNS and CDR2 SASEGT. The CDR3 loop reads CASKPQGFSGNTIYF. The CDR3 coding sequence is TGTGCCAGCAAACCACAGGGATTCTCTGGAAACACCATATATTTT.

This clonotype was found a few times. The chain combines TRBV11-2 with TRBJ1-1, with no clear D. The germline CDR1 and CDR2 sequences are SGHAT and FQNNGV. With 4 bases removed from V and 0 bases from J, the gap between germline ends came to 9 bases. The CDR3 has 14 residues. CDR3 sequence reads: CASSYHRVNTEAFF. CDR3 nucleotide sequence: TGTGCCAGCAGCTACCACAGAGTGAACACTGAAGCTTTCTTT.

The genes are TRBV6-1 and TRBJ1-5; D is ambiguous. Trimming took off 4 bases at V and 8 bases at J, with 9 bases between the two ends. CDR1 and CDR2 from the germline V gene are MNHNS and SASEGT. The CDR3 extends over 12 amino acids. The CDR3 is CASSGLKEPQHF. DNA of the CDR3: TGTGCCAGCAGTGGTTTGAAGGAGCCCCAGCATTTT.